Below, 3 T cell receptor beta chains from the same sample are listed, as sequenced in a study of blood T cell repertoires in COVID-19. Sequencing used immunoSEQ multiplex PCR; TCRdb keeps in-frame clones, though not all of them. The sample contains a few hundred thousand clones, around 85% of which appear only once. Input material: PBMCs or T cells enriched from blood (not recorded which). These receptors came from a woman in her forties who had recovered from COVID-19.

This chain joins TRBV28 and TRBJ1-5; tentatively, D is TRBD1 (5 bases). Germline V lookup: CDR1 MDHEN, CDR2 SYDVKM. This CDR3 comprises 16 residues. The V and J ends lost 6 bases and 1 base respectively, with 16 bases between them. The CDR3 DNA is TGTGCCAGCAGGGTGGGAGGGGTATTGAGCAATCAGCCCCAGCATTTT. This translates into CASRVGGVLSNQPQHF.

This chain joins TRBV15 and TRBJ1-5; D gene ambiguous. V gave up 1 base and J gave up 6 bases, with 19 bases separating them. CDR1 and CDR2 from the germline V gene are LNHNV and YYDKDF (reference sequence). This CDR3 region has 17 residues. The CDR3 is CATSRAHVGVGGQPQHF. The CDR3 DNA reads TGTGCCACCAGCAGAGCACATGTTGGGGTCGGAGGTCAGCCCCAGCATTTT.

This clone has a handful of counts. The gene calls are TRBV28 and TRBJ1-1; D unclear. This CDR3 has 13 residues. Germline V gene data show CDR1 as MDHEN and CDR2 as SYDVKM. V lost 6 bases, J lost 7 bases, and 15 bases lay in between. The CDR3 nucleotides read TGTGCCAGCAGAGTTGAGTTTAAGCATGAAGCTTTCTTT. The encoded protein is CASRVEFKHEAFF.